The next 31 T cell receptor beta chains were all read from a single sample in a study. Treg sorting used a CD4+CD25+CD127-/low gate. Each CDR3 protein gets one entry after TCRdb re-called the 5' RACE reads with MiXCR. In the table there are 46,000 or so distinct CDR3 sequences, about a fifth of which are singletons. Sequencing was done on a sample of Tregs sorted from a lymph node. All receptors derive from a female donor with breast cancer.

J is TRBJ1-3 and V is TRBV5-6; maybe TRBD1 (6 bases). This CDR3 spans 14 amino acids. In germline, CDR1 is SGHDT, CDR2 YYEEEE. The V gene lost 5 bases and the J gene lost 0 bases, with 9 bases spanning the gap. CDR3 bases: TGTGCCAGCAGTGGGGGCGTCTCTGGAAACACCATATATTTT. This codes for CASSGGVSGNTIYF.

There are many counts of this clonotype. The rearrangement uses TRBV5-1 and TRBJ2-1; 7 nucleotides line up with TRBD1. V lost 2 bases and J lost 5; bases outside the gene matches: 1. The length of the CDR3 is 13 residues. The germline V gene has CDR1 SGHRS and CDR2 YFSETQ. The CDR3 loop reads CASSLGTDNEQFF. Here the CDR3 DNA reads TGCGCCAGCAGCTTAGGGACAGACAATGAGCAGTTCTTC. Based on the CDR3 plus reference TRBV5-1 and TRBJ2-1, the full variable domain is KAGVTQTPRYLIKTRGQQVTLSCSPISGHRSVSWYQQTPGQGLQFLFEYFSETQRNKGNFPGRFSGRQFSNSRSEMNVSTLELGDSALYLCASSLGTDNEQFFGPGTRLTVL.

On this clonotype: Lacking the conserved final phenylalanine or tryptophan, this CDR3 likely reflects a read error. This chain links TRBV24-1 with TRBJ2-1; D possibly corresponds to TRBD2 (5 bases). This CDR3 has 13 residues. The germline V gene has CDR1 KGHDR and CDR2 SFDVKD. The V gene lost 12 bases and the J gene lost 5 bases, with 16 bases spanning the gap. CDR3 loop: CAARRPGNNEQFI. The CDR3 DNA is TGTGCCGCCCGACGACCCGGGAACAATGAGCAGTTCATC.

In its sample, this clonotype was seen many times. The chain recombines TRBV5-1 with TRBJ1-1; D not resolved. Trimming shortened V by 4 bases and J by 1 base, and 11 bases separated the two germline ends. From germline, CDR1 is SGHRS and CDR2 YFSETQ. The CDR3 runs 14 residues. The CDR3 sequence: CASSPAQTNTEAFF. The CDR3, as DNA: TGCGCCAGCAGCCCCGCTCAGACGAACACTGAAGCTTTCTTT.

This clonotype was recorded many times. V usage is TRBV4-1 and J usage is TRBJ2-1, with a weak D call TRBD2 (5 bases). This CDR3 spans 16 amino acids. CDR1 MGHRA and CDR2 YSYEKL come from the germline V gene. V was cut by 3 bases and J by 0 bases, with 12 bases left in between. The CDR3 loop is CASSQSYGDSYNEQFF. CDR3 nucleotides: TGCGCCAGCAGCCAGTCTTACGGGGACTCCTACAATGAGCAGTTCTTC.

The gene calls are TRBV5-1 and TRBJ2-5, with TRBD2 matching over 7 bases. Unmatched junction bases numbered 11, after V lost 7 bases and J lost 5 bases. There are 14 residues in the CDR3. Germline CDR1 SGHRS, CDR2 YFSETQ. The CDR3 reads CASGPRRREETQYF. In DNA form, the CDR3 reads TGCGCCAGCGGCCCGCGTAGGCGGGAGGAGACCCAGTACTTC.

This clonotype was seen many times. The rearrangement joins TRBV27 to TRBJ2-1; D is undetermined. The germline gives CDR1 MNHEY, CDR2 SMNVEV (reference sequence). The length of the CDR3 is 13 residues. V was trimmed by 6 bases and J by 5 bases, leaving 11 bases between them. The CDR3 sequence: CASSQSDNNEQFF. CDR3 nucleotides: TGTGCCAGCAGCCAGAGCGACAACAATGAGCAGTTCTTC.

J is TRBJ1-2 and V is TRBV3-1; D is undetermined. This CDR3 region has 13 residues. The ends were cut back, 1 base at V and 2 bases at J, with 5 bases in the middle. Germline V gene data show CDR1 as LGHDT and CDR2 as YNNKEL (reference sequence). Written as DNA, the CDR3 is TGTGCCAGCAGCCAAGTTCAGAACTATGGCTACACCTTC. Amino acids: CASSQVQNYGYTF.

Comment on this clonotype: The junction departs from the called germline gene at one end, perhaps through a read error. This sequence joins TRBV2 and TRBJ2-1; D may be TRBD1 or TRBD2 (5 bases each). Germline V gene sequence: CDR1 SNHLY, CDR2 FYNNEI. This CDR3 is 15 amino acids long. The CDR3 sequence is CASSEWEGTYNAQFF. The CDR3 DNA sequence: TGTGCCAGCAGTGAGTGGGAAGGGACCTACAATGCGCAGTTCTTC.

This rearrangement joins TRBV7-6 to TRBJ2-1; no definite D call. The CDR3 totals 13 residues. Trimming removed 0 bases at V and 3 bases at J, with 3 bases between. Per the germline V gene, CDR1 is SGHVS and CDR2 is FNYEAQ. CDR3 region: CASSLARYNEQFF. DNA of the CDR3: TGTGCCAGCAGCTTAGCGCGCTACAATGAGCAGTTCTTC.

This clonotype was observed a few times. The chain combines TRBV7-3 with TRBJ2-1; D uncertain. The length of the CDR3 is 13 residues. From germline, CDR1 is SGHTA and CDR2 FQGTGA. V shed 1 base and J shed 9 bases, with 10 bases lying between them. In DNA, the CDR3 is TGTGCCAGCAGCTTAAGCGGAGTGGGTGAGCAGTTCTTC. It encodes CASSLSGVGEQFF.

The chain carries TRBV20-1 and TRBJ1-5; D gene unclear. Per germline, CDR1 DFQATT and CDR2 SNEGSKA (reference sequence). This CDR3 comprises 14 residues. V was trimmed by 3 bases and J by 1 base, leaving 10 bases between them. DNA for the CDR3: TGCAGTGCTAGTTCCGCGATCAGCAATCAGCCCCAGCATTTT. It yields the protein CSASSAISNQPQHF.

The chain is built from TRBV12-3 or TRBV12-4 and TRBJ2-5, with 8 bases identical to TRBD2. CDR3 length: 13 amino acids. The trim removed 5 bases at V and 4 bases at J, leaving 3 bases unmatched. Written as DNA, the CDR3 is TGTGCCAGCAGTCCGGGGGGGCGAGAGACCCAGTACTTC. Protein: CASSPGGRETQYF.

The chain combines TRBV5-1 with TRBJ2-1, with TRBD1 matching 11 bases. J was trimmed by 4 bases and V by 7 bases; bases with no gene match: 10. The CDR3 sequence is 16 residues long. Germline CDR1 SGHRS, CDR2 YFSETQ. CDR3 nucleotide sequence: TGCGCCAGCGACTTCTGGACAGGGGGCATGTACAATGAGCAGTTCTTC. This translates into CASDFWTGGMYNEQFF.

This clonotype was seen repeatedly, ten times or more. The chain links TRBV11-2 to TRBJ2-7; TRBD2 agrees at 13 bases. The V gene end was trimmed by 2 bases and the J gene end by 0 bases; junction bases not matched to a gene: 7. Germline V gene data show CDR1 as SGHAT and CDR2 as FQNNGV. This CDR3 comprises 18 residues. The CDR3 reads CASSLWGTSGTSSYEQYF. DNA of the CDR3: TGTGCCAGCAGCTTATGGGGGACTAGCGGGACCAGCTCCTACGAGCAGTACTTC.

The V gene is TRBV27, the J gene TRBJ2-7; 11 bases map to TRBD2. V lost 7 bases, J lost 1 base, and 6 bases stayed unmatched. This CDR3 spans 15 amino acids. From germline, CDR1 is MNHEY and CDR2 SMNVEV (reference sequence). The chain's CDR3 is CASKLTSGVSYEQYF. The DNA for the CDR3 is TGTGCCAGCAAGCTGACTAGCGGGGTATCCTACGAGCAGTACTTC.

At least ten counts were recorded for this clonotype. The chain recombines TRBV7-9 with TRBJ2-3; 10 bases agree with TRBD2. The germline V gene encodes CDR1 SEHNR and CDR2 FQNEAQ (reference sequence). V was clipped by 10 bases and J by 4 bases; unmatched bases: 14. The CDR3 consists of 16 residues. The CDR3 loop is CATFEGSSGSPDTQYF. The CDR3 region has the DNA TGTGCCACTTTCGAGGGGTCTAGCGGGAGCCCAGATACGCAGTATTTT.

This chain links TRBV30 with TRBJ1-2, with D hard to call. There are 12 residues in the CDR3. V was trimmed by 1 base and J by 3 bases, leaving 6 bases between them. Germline V CDR1 and CDR2: GTSNPN, SVGIG (reference sequence). For the CDR3, the DNA is TGTGCCTGGAGTGGCGCTGACTATGGCTACACCTTC. Its protein is CAWSGADYGYTF. The full variable domain, rest sourced from reference TRBV30 and TRBJ1-2, is SQTIHQWPATLVQPVGSPLSLECTVEGTSNPNLYWYRQAAGRGLQLLFYSVGIGQISSEVPQNLSASRPQDRQFILSSKKLLLSDSGFYLCAWSGADYGYTFGSGTRLTVV.

The rearrangement joins TRBV6-1 to TRBJ2-7, with 7 bases lining up with TRBD2. V trimming: 0 bases; J trimming: 4 bases; junction bases outside the gene matches: 6. This CDR3 spans 15 amino acids. CDR1 MNHNS and CDR2 SASEGT come from the germline V gene. The CDR3 is CASSEAHWGGYEQYF. The CDR3, as DNA: TGTGCCAGCAGTGAAGCGCACTGGGGGGGATACGAGCAGTACTTC.

A remark on this clonotype: The junction differs from germline at one of its ends, possibly a read error. The rearrangement uses TRBV5-6 and TRBJ2-5, with D tentatively TRBD1 (6 bases). Germline lookup yields CDR1 SGHDT and CDR2 YYEEEE. This CDR3 is 13 amino acids long. The CDR3 DNA reads TGTGCCAGCAGTTTGGACAGCCAGAAGACCCAGTACTTC. Translating gives CASSLDSQKTQYF.

This clonotype has at least ten counts. The CDR3 sequence: CASSVAMAGDGADTQYF. CDR3 coding DNA: TGTGCCAGCAGCGTAGCTATGGCGGGAGACGGGGCAGATACGCAGTATTTT. The chain joins TRBV9 to TRBJ2-3, with 7 bases matching TRBD2. The germline V gene has CDR1 SGDLS and CDR2 YYNGEE. This CDR3 is 17 amino acids long. Trimming removed 0 bases from V and 4 bases from J; junction bases left unmatched: 11.

CDR3 residues: CSVEISGLSTDTQYF. Written as DNA, the CDR3 is TGCAGCGTTGAAATTTCCGGGCTCAGCACAGATACGCAGTATTTT. The chain links TRBV29-1 to TRBJ2-3, with D unclear. Trimming took off 2 bases at V and 0 bases at J, with 12 bases between the two ends. The CDR3 consists of 15 residues. Germline V gene sequence: CDR1 SQVTM, CDR2 ANQGSEA.

This clonotype was recorded many times. The chain joins TRBV5-4 to TRBJ1-1, with D perhaps matching TRBD1 (5 bases). Germline V gene sequence: CDR1 SGHNT, CDR2 YYREEE (reference sequence). This CDR3 spans 15 amino acids. The ends were cut back, 4 bases at V and 5 bases at J, with 18 bases in the middle. This CDR3 reads CASSPSTDGGTEAFF. In DNA, the CDR3 is TGTGCCAGCAGCCCGTCGACAGATGGAGGTACTGAAGCTTTCTTT.

At least ten counts were recorded for this clonotype. The chain joins TRBV11-2 to TRBJ1-3, with a possible D match to TRBD1 (5 bases). V was cut by 5 bases and J by 2 bases, with 13 bases left in between. There are 15 residues in the CDR3. Germline V CDR1 and CDR2: SGHAT, FQNNGV. CDR3 in amino acids: CASSPQGLPGNTIYF. The CDR3 DNA sequence: TGTGCCAGCAGCCCTCAGGGTTTACCTGGAAACACCATATATTTT. Filled out from reference TRBV11-2 and TRBJ1-3, the complete variable domain reads EAGVAQSPRYKIIEKRQSVAFWCNPISGHATLYWYQQILGQGPKLLIQFQNNGVVDDSQLPKDRFSAERLKGVDSTLKIQPAKLEDSAVYLCASSPQGLPGNTIYFGEGSWLTVV.

With respect to this clonotype: A much larger clone differs by one base, so this may be a read error. The chain employs TRBV9 and TRBJ1-2; D uncertain. The CDR3 has 12 amino acids. Trimming cost V 4 bases and J 3 bases, with 7 bases left between them. Germline lookup yields CDR1 SGDLS and CDR2 YYNGEE. Written as DNA, the CDR3 is TGTGCCAGCAGCATAGGCGACTATGGCTACACCTTC. Its protein product is CASSIGDYGYTF.

This clonotype was seen repeatedly, ten times or more. The chain recombines TRBV7-2 with TRBJ2-5; D could derive from TRBD1 or TRBD2 (7 bases each). The V end lost 2 bases, the J end lost 5 bases, and 12 bases lay between the germline ends. The CDR3 consists of 14 residues. Looked up from germline, CDR1 is SGHTA and CDR2 is FQGNSA. CDR3 coding DNA: TGTGCCAGCAGCTTAAGCAGGGGGGGCGAGACCCAGTACTTC. Its protein is CASSLSRGGETQYF.

The sample holds a few counts of this clonotype. A single base separates this from a much larger clone, so it may be a read error. The missing conserved phenylalanine or tryptophan at the end of this CDR3 makes a read error likely. The gene calls are TRBV4-1 and TRBJ2-7; D unresolved. Trimming pared 0 bases from V and 2 bases from J, leaving 11 bases between. The germline CDR1 and CDR2 sequences are MGHRA and YSYEKL. This CDR3 is 15 amino acids long. The DNA of the CDR3 is TGCGCCAGCAGCCAAGAAGGTACTCCCGCCTACGAGCAGTACTCC. It is translated as CASSQEGTPAYEQYS.

The V and J genes are TRBV4-3 and TRBJ2-1; perhaps TRBD2 as D (5 bases). Deletions cut 0 bases from V and 7 bases from J, with 10 bases between. Germline V gene data show CDR1 as LGHNA and CDR2 as YSLEER. CDR3 size: 14 residues. DNA for the CDR3: TGCGCCAGCAGCCAAGATCGGGGTGGGAATGAGCAGTTCTTC. It codes for CASSQDRGGNEQFF.

This clonotype appeared many times. The J gene is TRBJ1-1, the V gene TRBV4-1; a possible D gene is TRBD1 (5 bases). V shed 1 base and J shed 5 bases, with 8 bases lying between them. Germline assignment: CDR1 MGHRA and CDR2 YSYEKL. The CDR3 runs to 13 residues. The CDR3 region is CASSQARGTEAFF. For the CDR3, the DNA is TGCGCCAGCAGCCAAGCACGGGGGACTGAAGCTTTCTTT.

There are many counts of this clonotype. The rearrangement uses TRBV20-1 and TRBJ2-1; D might be TRBD2 (6 bases). Between the trimmed V and J ends, which lost 1 base and 0 bases, there was a span of 10 bases. The germline V gene encodes CDR1 DFQATT and CDR2 SNEGSKA (reference sequence). The CDR3 runs 15 residues. This chain's CDR3 is CSARGRGISYNEQFF. CDR3 nucleotide sequence: TGCAGTGCTAGAGGACGGGGGATCTCCTACAATGAGCAGTTCTTC.

This clonotype appeared many times. The gene calls are TRBV6-1 and TRBJ2-1, with 10 bases aligning to TRBD2. The CDR3 extends over 13 amino acids. The ends lost 5 bases at V and 8 bases at J; junction bases unmatched: 3. The germline gives CDR1 MNHNS, CDR2 SASEGT. The DNA of the CDR3 is TGTGCCAGCAGTAGCGGGAGGGCCGATGAGCAGTTCTTC. Residues: CASSSGRADEQFF.